This T cell receptor (beta chain) was sequenced during a study of T cells in Graves' hyperthyroidism and ophthalmopathy. Across the study: The blood sample was taken at first diagnosis, before treatment began. Findings and caveats of the study: Most expanded thyroid clonotypes above 0.001 also appeared in blood. In simple terms, a model built on 13 V-J features told ophthalmopathy apart from stable hyperthyroidism.

This clonotype is judged medium-sized. Its antigen is undetermined. What was amplified from RNA transcripts were TCR beta CDR3 regions. TCR CDR3 regions were first amplified by RT-PCR with HTBI primers. TCRdb independently ran MiXCR on the multiplex PCR reads; one entry per CDR3 protein. The sample includes about 37,000 distinct CDR3 sequences, 40% to 65% of them seen just once. CDR1 is SEHNR and CDR2 is FQNEAQ in the germline V gene (reference sequence). This CDR3 has 16 residues. V was clipped by 4 bases and J by 0 bases, with 13 bases between them. Specimen: blood. This receptor was taken from a man between 35 and 55 years old with Graves' ophthalmopathy. V is TRBV7-9 and J is TRBJ2-1; D gene ambiguous. The CDR3 sequence is CASSSTTGLSYNEQFF. The CDR3 DNA is TGTGCCAGCAGCTCAACAACGGGCCTCTCCTACAATGAGCAGTTCTTC.